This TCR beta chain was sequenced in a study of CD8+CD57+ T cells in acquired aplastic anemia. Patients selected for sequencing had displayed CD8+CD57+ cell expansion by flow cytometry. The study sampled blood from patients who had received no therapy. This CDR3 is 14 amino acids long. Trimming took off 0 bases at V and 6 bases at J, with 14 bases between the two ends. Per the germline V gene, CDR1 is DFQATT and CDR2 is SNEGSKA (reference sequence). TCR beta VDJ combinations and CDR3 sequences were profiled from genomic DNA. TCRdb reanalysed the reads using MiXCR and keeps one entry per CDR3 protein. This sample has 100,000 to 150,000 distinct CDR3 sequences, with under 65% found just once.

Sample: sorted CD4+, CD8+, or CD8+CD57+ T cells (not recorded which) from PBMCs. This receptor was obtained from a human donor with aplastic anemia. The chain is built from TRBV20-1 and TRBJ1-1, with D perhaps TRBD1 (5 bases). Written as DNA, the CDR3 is TGCAGTGCTAGAGAGGGCAGGGAGGTCGCTGAAGCTTTCTTT. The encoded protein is CSAREGREVAEAFF.